The source of this T cell receptor beta chain is a study of post-analysis software for immune sequencing data. The ends lost 6 bases at V and 2 bases at J; junction bases unmatched: 9. The germline CDR1 and CDR2 sequences are DFQATT and SNEGSKA (reference sequence). The CDR3 extends over 14 amino acids. Every TCR beta cDNA library bore unique molecular identifiers. One entry per CDR3 protein, called by TCRdb with MiXCR from the PCR reads. Among fewer than 550,000 distinct CDR3 sequences listed, roughly 34% were seen once. Study outcomes and limitations: About 5 TRBV segments (TRBV5-6, TRBV5-1 and TRBV20-1 among them) occurred more frequently in patients than in controls. Among multiple sclerosis patients, normalized Chao1 diversity was significantly below that of controls.

In its sample, this clonotype was seen a few times. Its antigen remains unidentified. The clonotype comes from a girl aged 2 to 17 with multiple sclerosis. The sample comprised blood. The chain uses TRBV20-1 and TRBJ2-7, with 8 nucleotides matching TRBD2. CDR3 residues: CSAPRGGGPYEQYF. For the CDR3, the DNA is TGCAGTGCCCCGCGGGGCGGGGGGCCCTACGAGCAGTACTTC.